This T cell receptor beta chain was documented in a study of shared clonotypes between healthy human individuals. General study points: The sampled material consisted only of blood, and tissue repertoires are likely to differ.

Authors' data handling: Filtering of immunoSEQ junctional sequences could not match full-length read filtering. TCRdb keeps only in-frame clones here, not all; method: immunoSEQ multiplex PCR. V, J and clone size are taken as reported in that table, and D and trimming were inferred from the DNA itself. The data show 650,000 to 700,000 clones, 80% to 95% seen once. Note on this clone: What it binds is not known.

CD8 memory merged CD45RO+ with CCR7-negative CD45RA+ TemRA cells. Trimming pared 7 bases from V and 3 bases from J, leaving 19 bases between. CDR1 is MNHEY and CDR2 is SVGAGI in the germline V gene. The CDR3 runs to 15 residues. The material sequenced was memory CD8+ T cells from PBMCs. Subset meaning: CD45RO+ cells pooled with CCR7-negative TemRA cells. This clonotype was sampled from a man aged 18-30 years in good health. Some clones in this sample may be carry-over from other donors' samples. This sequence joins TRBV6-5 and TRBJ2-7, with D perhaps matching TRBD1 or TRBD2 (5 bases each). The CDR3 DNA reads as TGTGCCAGCAACCAAGAAGGTGGGGGAAACTACGAGCAGTACTTC. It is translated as CASNQEGGGNYEQYF.